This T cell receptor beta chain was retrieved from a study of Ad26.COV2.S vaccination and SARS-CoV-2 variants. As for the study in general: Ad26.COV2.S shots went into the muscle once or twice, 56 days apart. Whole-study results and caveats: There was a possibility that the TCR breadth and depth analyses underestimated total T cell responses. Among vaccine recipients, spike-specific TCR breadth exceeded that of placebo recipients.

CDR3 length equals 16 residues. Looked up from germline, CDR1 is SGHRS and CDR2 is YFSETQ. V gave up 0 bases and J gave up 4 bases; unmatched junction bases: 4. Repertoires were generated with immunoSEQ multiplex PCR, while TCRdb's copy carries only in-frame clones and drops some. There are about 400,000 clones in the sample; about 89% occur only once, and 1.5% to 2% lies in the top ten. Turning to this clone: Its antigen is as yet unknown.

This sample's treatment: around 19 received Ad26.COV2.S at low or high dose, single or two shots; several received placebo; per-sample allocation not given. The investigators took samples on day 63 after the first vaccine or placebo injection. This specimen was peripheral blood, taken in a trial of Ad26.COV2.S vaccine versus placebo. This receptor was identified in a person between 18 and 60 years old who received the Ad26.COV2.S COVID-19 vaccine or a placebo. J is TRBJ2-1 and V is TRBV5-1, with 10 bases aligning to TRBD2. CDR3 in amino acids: CASSLAPAGGYNEQFF. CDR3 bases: TGCGCCAGCAGCTTGGCCCCAGCGGGAGGGTACAATGAGCAGTTCTTC.